This T cell receptor (beta chain) was sequenced in a study of T-cell reconstitution after alpha-beta-depleted transplantation in children. The CDR3 sequence is 12 residues long. CDR1 and CDR2 from the germline V gene are SQVTM and ANQGSEA. Trimming took 4 bases from V and 0 from J, leaving 6 bases between them. This clonotype has only a few counts. Its antigen remains unknown. Unique molecular identifiers were incorporated during preparation of the TCRbeta library. TCRdb re-called the PCR reads through MiXCR, storing one row per CDR3 protein. The table includes 500,000 to 650,000 distinct CDR3 sequences, approximately 12% detected once. Findings and limits, study-wide: It was reported that alpha-beta T cells came from several hundred expanded graft clones (about two months after transplant). At one year after transplant, newly produced T cells mostly accounted for T-cell counts and diversity. The high TCRbeta diversity at day 60 in some patients came from surviving recipient T cells and thymic progenitors.

Sequencing was performed on PBMCs, mostly from graft donor cells, taken 360 days after TCRalphabeta/CD19-depleted stem cell transplant. This TCR was recovered from a male patient younger than 18 who had a stem cell transplant for acute myeloid leukemia, so the T cells may come from the graft donor. V usage is TRBV29-1 and J usage is TRBJ1-1; TRBD1 might be the D (6 bases). CDR3 nucleotides: TGCAGCGTTGGACAGGTGAACACTGAAGCTTTCTTT. This sequence encodes CSVGQVNTEAFF. Looking up the rest from reference TRBV29-1 and TRBJ1-1 gives the full variable domain: SAVISQKPSRDICQRGTSLTIQCQVDSQVTMMFWYRQQPGQSLTLIATANQGSEATYESGFVIDKFPISRPNLTFSTLTVSNMSPEDSSIYLCSVGQVNTEAFFGQGTRLTVV.